This TCR beta chain was recovered during a study of early T cells in non-severe SARS-CoV-2 infection. Ten or more counts support this clonotype. Unique molecular identifier tags were affixed to discrete cDNA molecules. MiXCR, applied by TCRdb to the 5' RACE reads, yields one record per CDR3 protein. The sample holds around 28,000 distinct CDR3 sequences, over 5% seen once. V lost 0 bases to trimming and J lost 2 bases; unmatched junction nucleotides: 14. Germline V gene sequence: CDR1 GTSNPN, CDR2 SVGIG (reference sequence). The CDR3 has 20 amino acids. The chain couples TRBV30 to TRBJ2-1; 12 bases agree with TRBD2. The TCR was taken from an adult who was a healthcare worker with PCR-confirmed SARS-CoV-2 infection or an uninfected control (not recorded which). The material sequenced was whole blood. CDR3 region: CAWSVTPGTSGRIAYNEQFF. DNA of the CDR3: TGTGCCTGGAGTGTAACCCCTGGTACTAGCGGGAGGATAGCCTACAATGAGCAGTTCTTC. The variable domain in full, completed from reference TRBV30 and TRBJ2-1, reads SQTIHQWPATLVQPVGSPLSLECTVEGTSNPNLYWYRQAAGRGLQLLFYSVGIGQISSEVPQNLSASRPQDRQFILSSKKLLLSDSGFYLCAWSVTPGTSGRIAYNEQFFGPGTRLTVL.